The 28 T cell receptor beta chains below all came from one sample that was sequenced in a study of spatial heterogeneity in lung cancer (dated by TCRdb to the late 2010s). The time point label for this specimen denotes: sample taken at primary tumor resection. Whole RNA extracted from tumor and nontumor lung tissue, or from cryopreserved PBMC samples, was used for TCR sequencing without cell sorting. Library preparation was by 5' RACE. The run used a NextSeq 500. TCRdb handled the public reads itself, with Q25 trimming in fastp and clone calling in MiXCR, and kept productive beta chains. CDR3 protein duplicates are merged, each entry listing the most common genes and DNA. The sample table shows 85,000 to 100,000 distinct CDR3 sequences, and about an eighth are seen once. The ten most abundant clones make up over 40% of the sample. The sequencing used PBMCs, collected at surgery. The receptors shown here come from a male donor with early-stage non-small cell lung cancer.

The table lists this clonotype with a few counts. This rearrangement joins TRBV7-2 to TRBJ1-5; D is ambiguous. The V gene lost 5 bases and the J gene lost 1 base, with 9 bases spanning the gap. The V gene's germline CDR1 is SGHTA and CDR2 FQGNSA. The CDR3 is 14 residues long. The DNA of the CDR3 is TGTGCCAGCAGCCCCCAGGCCAGCAATCAGCCCCAGCATTTT. Residues: CASSPQASNQPQHF.

This clonotype was observed once. This chain joins TRBV12-3 or TRBV12-4 and TRBJ1-3; D is unclear. This CDR3 contains 17 residues. The V end lost 1 base, the J end lost 0 bases, and 13 bases lay between the germline ends. The CDR3 spells CASSLGLGQSSGNTIYF. In DNA, the CDR3 is TGTGCCAGCAGTTTAGGGTTAGGGCAGAGCTCTGGAAACACCATATATTTT.

This chain uses TRBV6-2 or TRBV6-3 with TRBJ2-5; D perhaps matches TRBD1 (5 bases). CDR1 and CDR2 (germline): MNHEY, SVGEGT. The CDR3 runs 13 residues. Trimming removed 6 bases at V and 5 bases at J, with 13 bases between. The CDR3 here is CASRPQGYETQYF. The DNA for the CDR3 is TGTGCCAGCAGACCTCAGGGCTACGAGACCCAGTACTTC.

In its sample, this clonotype was seen many times. The rearrangement links TRBV29-1 to TRBJ2-3; D is uncertain. This CDR3 contains 12 residues. Deletions cut 4 bases from V and 2 bases from J, with 7 bases between. CDR1 and CDR2 from the germline V gene are SQVTM and ANQGSEA. The CDR3 DNA reads TGCAGCGTTGGGGTAACCACAGATACGCAGTATTTT. Translation gives CSVGVTTDTQYF.

V usage is TRBV7-2 and J usage is TRBJ2-7; tentative D call: TRBD2 (6 bases). CDR1 is SGHTA, CDR2 FQGNSA, per germline. CDR3 size: 15 residues. V lost 2 bases and J lost 2, with 13 bases in between. The CDR3 region has the DNA TGTGCCAGCAGCTTATTCGGAGGGTTAGCCTACGAGCAGTACTTC. The encoded protein is CASSLFGGLAYEQYF. Variable domain in full (rest from reference TRBV7-2 and TRBJ2-7): GAGVSQSPSNKVTEKGKDVELRCDPISGHTALYWYRQSLGQGLEFLIYFQGNSAPDKSGLPSDRFSAERTGGSVSTLTIQRTQQEDSAVYLCASSLFGGLAYEQYFGPGTRLTVT.

The sample holds many counts of this clonotype. J is TRBJ2-3 and V is TRBV7-3, with D maybe TRBD2 (5 bases). Trimming took 2 bases from V and 0 from J, leaving 15 bases between them. The CDR3 has 17 amino acids. The germline V gene has CDR1 SGHTA and CDR2 FQGTGA. The CDR3 loop reads CASSLSSGRTSTDTQYF. DNA for the CDR3: TGTGCCAGCAGCTTATCCAGCGGACGAACTAGCACAGATACGCAGTATTTT.

V is TRBV4-1 and J is TRBJ2-7; 10 bases match TRBD1. There are 15 residues in the CDR3. The junction had 7 bases not matched to a gene; V was cut back by 1 base and J by 7 bases. CDR1 and CDR2 (germline): MGHRA, YSYEKL. This chain's CDR3 is CASSQAGQGVEEQYF. The CDR3 bases are TGCGCCAGCAGCCAAGCTGGACAGGGGGTAGAAGAGCAGTACTTC.

This clonotype was seen a handful of times. The J gene is TRBJ1-1, the V gene TRBV7-3, with TRBD1 matching over 7 bases. V was clipped by 5 bases and J by 5 bases; unmatched bases: 5. CDR1 SGHTA and CDR2 FQGTGA come from the germline V gene. There are 13 residues in the CDR3. The DNA for the CDR3 is TGTGCCAGCAGCCCGTCGGACAGGACTGAAGCTTTCTTT. This translates into CASSPSDRTEAFF.

This clonotype was recorded a few times. The chain employs TRBV20-1 and TRBJ1-1; tentatively, D is TRBD1 (6 bases). CDR1 is DFQATT, CDR2 SNEGSKA, per germline (reference sequence). V was shortened by 2 bases and J by 4 bases, with 8 bases between the two germline ends. The CDR3 runs 12 residues. The CDR3 DNA reads TGCAGTGCTAGAAGGGGGATCACTGAAGCTTTCTTT. Its translation: CSARRGITEAFF.

This chain joins TRBV6-1 and TRBJ2-3; D call uncertain. The germline CDR1 and CDR2 sequences are MNHNS and SASEGT. V was shortened by 2 bases and J by 2 bases, with 5 bases between the two germline ends. The CDR3 extends over 13 amino acids. The CDR3: CASSERPTDTQYF. The DNA of the CDR3 is TGTGCCAGCAGTGAAAGACCCACAGATACGCAGTATTTT.

The chain carries TRBV12-3 or TRBV12-4 and TRBJ2-7; 9 positions agree with TRBD2. The J segment lost 7 bases and the V segment lost 5 bases, leaving 12 bases of the junction unmatched. This CDR3 spans 15 amino acids. CDR3 sequence: CASSNRASGISEQYF. CDR3 nucleotides: TGTGCCAGCAGTAATAGGGCTAGCGGGATTTCGGAGCAGTACTTC.

The J gene is TRBJ2-5, the V gene TRBV11-2; tentatively, D is TRBD2 (5 bases). The germline gives CDR1 SGHAT, CDR2 FQNNGV. The ends were cut back, 6 bases at V and 4 bases at J, with 12 bases in the middle. CDR3 length: 13 residues. The CDR3 coding sequence is TGTGCCAGCAGAGGTGCTGGAGGAGAGACCCAGTACTTC. Its protein product is CASRGAGGETQYF.

The chain combines TRBV20-1 with TRBJ1-2; TRBD1 matches at 9 bases. The germline V gene encodes CDR1 DFQATT and CDR2 SNEGSKA (reference sequence). Trimming at V came to 3 bases and at J to 8 bases, leaving 10 bases not matched to a gene. This CDR3 spans 14 amino acids. In DNA, the CDR3 is TGCAGTGCTAGTATACAGGGGGCAATACGAGGCTACACCTTC. It translates to CSASIQGAIRGYTF.

This chain uses TRBV28 with TRBJ2-7; D might be TRBD2 (6 bases). This CDR3 is built from 12 residues. Germline CDR1 reads MDHEN; CDR2 reads SYDVKM. In nucleotides, the CDR3 is TGTGCGCATAGCGGCCCCACCTACGAGCAGTACTTC. It specifies CAHSGPTYEQYF.

Only a few counts were recorded for this clonotype. J is TRBJ2-1 and V is TRBV2; TRBD2 matches at 7 bases. This CDR3 region has 13 residues. With 4 bases clipped from V and 6 bases from J, the junction kept 3 bases outside the gene matches. Germline V gives CDR1 SNHLY, CDR2 FYNNEI. CDR3 amino acids: CASSVSGINEQFF. CDR3 bases: TGTGCCAGCAGTGTGAGCGGGATCAATGAGCAGTTCTTC.

In its sample, this clonotype was seen many times. The chain is built from TRBV28 and TRBJ1-1; D ambiguous. V was trimmed by 6 bases and J by 0 bases, leaving 11 bases between them. Germline V gene data show CDR1 as MDHEN and CDR2 as SYDVKM. The CDR3 totals 14 residues. CDR3 sequence (DNA): TGTGCCAGCAGCCCCCGGACCATGAACACTGAAGCTTTCTTT. This gives the protein CASSPRTMNTEAFF.

In its sample, this clonotype was seen a few times. The V call is TRBV7-3, the J call TRBJ2-7; D is ambiguous. CDR1 SGHTA and CDR2 FQGTGA come from the germline V gene. CDR3 length: 10 amino acids. Trimming left V 10 bases short and J 4 bases short, with 8 bases between. The CDR3 DNA reads as TGTGCCACCCCAGATTACGAGCAGTACTTC. It codes for CATPDYEQYF.

The CDR3 reads CASRPKGPGQLNTEAFF. The CDR3 coding sequence is TGTGCCAGCAGACCGAAAGGTCCGGGACAGCTGAACACTGAAGCTTTCTTT. The chain couples TRBV2 to TRBJ1-1; 7 bases align to TRBD1. There are 17 residues in the CDR3. The V gene's germline CDR1 is SNHLY and CDR2 FYNNEI. The V and J ends lost 6 bases and 0 bases, in that order; junction bases with no gene match: 13.

The V and J genes are TRBV20-1 and TRBJ1-1; perhaps TRBD1 as D (5 bases). Between the trimmed V and J ends, which lost 3 bases and 9 bases, there was a span of 11 bases. This CDR3 has 11 amino acids. Germline V CDR1 and CDR2: DFQATT, SNEGSKA (reference sequence). CDR3 amino acids: CSARTQDQAFF. As DNA, the CDR3 is TGCAGTGCTAGGACACAGGATCAAGCTTTCTTT.

The V gene is TRBV4-3, the J gene TRBJ1-2, with D unclear. The CDR3 consists of 15 residues. The V and J ends lost 0 bases and 3 bases respectively, with 11 bases between them. Germline values: CDR1 LGHNA, CDR2 YSLEER. CDR3 DNA: TGCGCCAGCAGCCAAGAAGAGGGCAGCTACTATGGCTACACCTTC. Translation gives CASSQEEGSYYGYTF.

A word on this clonotype: A clone one base away is much larger, so this may be a read error. The conserved final phenylalanine or tryptophan is absent from the CDR3, which likely points to a read error. The chain combines TRBV9 with TRBJ1-3; 8 positions agree with TRBD1. Unmatched junction bases numbered 7, after V lost 1 base and J lost 4 bases. Germline CDR1 and CDR2: SGDLS and YYNGEE. CDR3 length equals 16 residues. CDR3 residues: CASSVTPTGAGNTIYS. DNA for the CDR3: TGTGCCAGCAGCGTAACCCCGACAGGGGCCGGAAACACCATATATTCT.

This clonotype appeared a few times. The chain has TRBV6-2 or TRBV6-3 and TRBJ1-1, with 7 bases aligning to TRBD1. The CDR3 length is 12 residues. Germline CDR1 reads MNHEY; CDR2 reads SVGEGT. Germline trimming cut 5 bases from V and 6 bases from J; bases unmatched to any gene: 3. Here the CDR3 DNA reads TGTGCCAGCAGTCTCGGACAGGCTGAAGCTTTCTTT. Its protein is CASSLGQAEAFF.

Only one count was recorded for this clonotype. Possible read error: a much larger clone is one base away. V and J are TRBV28 and TRBJ1-1, with 8 bases that match TRBD1. Germline V lookup: CDR1 MDHEN, CDR2 SYDVKM. The CDR3 totals 13 residues. With 3 bases clipped from V and 4 bases from J, the junction kept 1 base outside the gene matches. CDR3 in amino acids: CASSFTGGTEAFF. CDR3 nucleotides: TGTGCCAGCAGTTTTACAGGGGGCACTGAAGCTTTCTTT. Drawing the rest from reference TRBV28 and TRBJ1-1, the complete variable domain is DVKVTQSSRYLVKRTGEKVFLECVQDMDHENMFWYRQDPGLGLRLIYFSYDVKMKEKGDIPEGYSVSREKKERFSLILESASTNQTSMYLCASSFTGGTEAFFGQGTRLTVV.

As for this clonotype: A much larger clone differs from this one at a single base, so this may be a read error. This chain links TRBV4-2 with TRBJ2-5; 8 positions agree with TRBD2. The length of the CDR3 is 15 residues. Germline V gene data show CDR1 as LGHNA and CDR2 as YNFKEQ. The junction had 10 bases not matched to a gene; V was cut back by 5 bases and J by 5 bases. The CDR3 protein is CASSEGTSLDETQYF. CDR3 coding DNA: TGTGCCAGCAGCGAAGGGACTAGTTTAGATGAGACCCAGTACTTC.

This clonotype was seen many times. The V call is TRBV12-3 or TRBV12-4, the J call TRBJ2-1; the match to TRBD2 covers 14 bases. The CDR3 covers 15 residues. Trimming cost V 4 bases and J 11 bases; bases outside gene matches: 7. CDR3 in amino acids: CASSSGLAGDRKQFF. CDR3 bases: TGTGCCAGCAGTTCGGGACTAGCGGGGGATCGAAAGCAGTTCTTC.

The V call is TRBV4-1, the J call TRBJ1-1, with TRBD1 as a possible D gene (5 bases). The germline CDR1 and CDR2 sequences are MGHRA and YSYEKL. V was pared by 4 bases and J by 5 bases, with 20 bases between. The CDR3 has 16 amino acids. DNA of the CDR3: TGCGCCAGCAGCCGATTCGGACGGGGGTTCAGAACTGAAGCTTTCTTT. Translating it yields CASSRFGRGFRTEAFF.

This clonotype was counted at least ten times. The DNA of the CDR3 is TGCAGCGGCGTAACATCCACAGATACGCAGTATTTT. This translates into CSGVTSTDTQYF. The chain employs TRBV29-1 and TRBJ2-3; D unclear. This CDR3 is 12 amino acids long. The germline CDR1 and CDR2 sequences are SQVTM and ANQGSEA. The V and J ends lost 7 bases and 2 bases respectively, with 10 bases between them.

Only a few counts were recorded for this clonotype. This sequence joins TRBV10-3 and TRBJ1-5; no definite D call. V was cut by 2 bases and J by 0 bases, with 11 bases left in between. The germline gives CDR1 ENHRY, CDR2 SYGVKD. The CDR3 length is 16 residues. For the CDR3, the DNA is TGTGCCATCAGTGAGACGTCAGAATATAGCAATCAGCCCCAGCATTTT. It yields the protein CAISETSEYSNQPQHF.